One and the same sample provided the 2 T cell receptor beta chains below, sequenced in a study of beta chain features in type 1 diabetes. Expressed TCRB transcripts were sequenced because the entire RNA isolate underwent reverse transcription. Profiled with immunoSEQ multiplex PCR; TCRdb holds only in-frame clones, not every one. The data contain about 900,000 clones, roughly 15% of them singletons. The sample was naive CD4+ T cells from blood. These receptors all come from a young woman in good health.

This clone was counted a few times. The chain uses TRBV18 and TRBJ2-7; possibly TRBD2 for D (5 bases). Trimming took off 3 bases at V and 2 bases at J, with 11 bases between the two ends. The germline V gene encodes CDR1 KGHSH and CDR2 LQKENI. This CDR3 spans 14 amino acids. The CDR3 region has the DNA TGTGCCAGCTCACCCACGGGGTTCCCCTACGAGCAGTACTTC. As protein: CASSPTGFPYEQYF. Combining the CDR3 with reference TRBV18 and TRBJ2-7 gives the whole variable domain NAGVMQNPRHLVRRRGQEARLRCSPMKGHSHVYWYRQLPEEGLKFMVYLQKENIIDESGMPKERFSAEFPKEGPSILRIQQVVRGDSAAYFCASSPTGFPYEQYFGPGTRLTVT.

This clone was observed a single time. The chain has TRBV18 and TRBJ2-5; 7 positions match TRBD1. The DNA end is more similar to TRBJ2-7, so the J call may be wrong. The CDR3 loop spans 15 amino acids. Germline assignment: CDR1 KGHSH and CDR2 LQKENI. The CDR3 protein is CASSPGAGQAYEQYF. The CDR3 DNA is TGTGCCAGCTCACCCGGCGCTGGACAGGCCTACGAGCAGTACTTC.